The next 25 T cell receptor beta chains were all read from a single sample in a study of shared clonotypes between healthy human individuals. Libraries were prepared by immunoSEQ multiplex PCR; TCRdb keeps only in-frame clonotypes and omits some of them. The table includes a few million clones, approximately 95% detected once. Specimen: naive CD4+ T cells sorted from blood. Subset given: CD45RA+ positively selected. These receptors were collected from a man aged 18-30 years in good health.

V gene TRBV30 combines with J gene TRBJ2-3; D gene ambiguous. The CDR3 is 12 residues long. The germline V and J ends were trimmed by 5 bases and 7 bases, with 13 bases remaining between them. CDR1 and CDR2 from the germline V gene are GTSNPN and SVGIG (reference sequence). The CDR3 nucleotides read TGTGCCTGGGTACGTTCTACCCATACGCAGTATTTT. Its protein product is CAWVRSTHTQYF.

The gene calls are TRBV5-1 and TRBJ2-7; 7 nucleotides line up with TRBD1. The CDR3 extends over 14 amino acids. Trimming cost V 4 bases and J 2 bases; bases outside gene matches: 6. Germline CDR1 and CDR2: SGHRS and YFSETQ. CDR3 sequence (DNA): TGCGCCAGCAGCCCAGGGACAGTAACCTACGAGCAGTACTTC. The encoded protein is CASSPGTVTYEQYF.

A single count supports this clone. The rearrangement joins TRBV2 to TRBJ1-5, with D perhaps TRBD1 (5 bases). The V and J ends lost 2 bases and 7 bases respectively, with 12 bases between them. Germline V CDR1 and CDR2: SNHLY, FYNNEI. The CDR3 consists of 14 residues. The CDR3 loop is CASSELSRDQPQHF. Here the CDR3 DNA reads TGTGCCAGCAGTGAATTGAGCAGGGACCAGCCCCAGCATTTT.

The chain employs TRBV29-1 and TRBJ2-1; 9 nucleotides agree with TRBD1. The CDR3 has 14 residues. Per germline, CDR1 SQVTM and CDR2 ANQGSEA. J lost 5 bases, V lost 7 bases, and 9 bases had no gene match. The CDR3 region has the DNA TGCAGCGCCAAGGACAGGGGAGTTCACAATGAGCAGTTCTTC. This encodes CSAKDRGVHNEQFF.

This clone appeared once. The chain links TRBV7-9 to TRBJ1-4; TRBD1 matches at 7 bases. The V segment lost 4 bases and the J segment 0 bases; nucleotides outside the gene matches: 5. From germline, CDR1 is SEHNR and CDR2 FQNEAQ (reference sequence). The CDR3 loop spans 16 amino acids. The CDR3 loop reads CASSYRGGATNEKLFF. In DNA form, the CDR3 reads TGTGCCAGCAGCTACAGGGGTGGGGCAACTAATGAAAAACTGTTTTTT.

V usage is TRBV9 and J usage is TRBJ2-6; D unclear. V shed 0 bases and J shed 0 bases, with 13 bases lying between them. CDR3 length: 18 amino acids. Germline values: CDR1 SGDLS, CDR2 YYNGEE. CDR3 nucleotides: TGTGCCAGCAGCGTAGACCACATGGGGTACTCTGGGGCCAACGTCCTGACTTTC. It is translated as CASSVDHMGYSGANVLTF.

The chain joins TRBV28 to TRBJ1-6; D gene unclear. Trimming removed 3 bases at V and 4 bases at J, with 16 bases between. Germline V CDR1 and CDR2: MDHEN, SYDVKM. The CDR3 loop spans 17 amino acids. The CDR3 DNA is TGTGCCAGCAGTTTTGGCAGGATATTAATTTATAATTCACCCCTCCACTTT. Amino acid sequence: CASSFGRILIYNSPLHF. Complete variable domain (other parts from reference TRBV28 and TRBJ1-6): DVKVTQSSRYLVKRTGEKVFLECVQDMDHENMFWYRQDPGLGLRLIYFSYDVKMKEKGDIPEGYSVSREKKERFSLILESASTNQTSMYLCASSFGRILIYNSPLHFGNGTRLTVT.

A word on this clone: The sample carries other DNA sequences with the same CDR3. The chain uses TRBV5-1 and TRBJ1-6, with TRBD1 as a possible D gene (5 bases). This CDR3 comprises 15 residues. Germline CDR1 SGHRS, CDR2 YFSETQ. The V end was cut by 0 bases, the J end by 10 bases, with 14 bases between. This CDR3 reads CASSLDGAGGSPLHF. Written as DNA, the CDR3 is TGCGCCAGCAGCTTGGATGGGGCAGGCGGATCACCCCTCCACTTT.

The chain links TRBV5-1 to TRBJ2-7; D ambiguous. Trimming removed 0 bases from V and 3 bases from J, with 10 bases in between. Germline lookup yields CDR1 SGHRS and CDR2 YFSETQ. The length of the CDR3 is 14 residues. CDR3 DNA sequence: TGCGCCAGCAGCTTGGGCCACCATTACTACGAGCAGTACTTC. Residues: CASSLGHHYYEQYF.

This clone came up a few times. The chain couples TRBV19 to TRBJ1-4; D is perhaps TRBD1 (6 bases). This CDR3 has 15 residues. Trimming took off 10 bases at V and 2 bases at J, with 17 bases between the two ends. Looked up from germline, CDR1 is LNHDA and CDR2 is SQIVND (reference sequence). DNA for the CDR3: TGTGCCATCTTCGACAGGCGGATCACTAATGAAAAACTGTTTTTT. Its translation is CAIFDRRITNEKLFF. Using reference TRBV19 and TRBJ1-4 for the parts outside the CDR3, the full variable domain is DGGITQSPKYLFRKEGQNVTLSCEQNLNHDAMYWYRQDPGQGLRLIYYSQIVNDFQKGDIAEGYSVSREKKESFPLTVTSAQKNPTAFYLCAIFDRRITNEKLFFGSGTQLSVL.

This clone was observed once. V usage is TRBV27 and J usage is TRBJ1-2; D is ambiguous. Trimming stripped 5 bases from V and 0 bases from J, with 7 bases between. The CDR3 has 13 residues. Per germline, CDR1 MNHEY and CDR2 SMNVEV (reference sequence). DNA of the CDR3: TGTGCCAGCAGTCCCCTAACTAACTATGGCTACACCTTC. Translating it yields CASSPLTNYGYTF.

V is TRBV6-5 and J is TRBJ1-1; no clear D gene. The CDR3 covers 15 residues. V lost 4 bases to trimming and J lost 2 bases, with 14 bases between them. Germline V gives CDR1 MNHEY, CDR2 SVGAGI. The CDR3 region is CASSFSVTANTEAFF. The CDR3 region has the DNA TGTGCCAGCAGTTTCTCGGTAACAGCTAACACTGAAGCTTTCTTT.

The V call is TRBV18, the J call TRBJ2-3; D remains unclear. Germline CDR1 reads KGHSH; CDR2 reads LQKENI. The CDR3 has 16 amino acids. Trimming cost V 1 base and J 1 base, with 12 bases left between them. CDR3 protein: CASSPLASPGTDTQYF. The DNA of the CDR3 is TGTGCCAGCTCACCACTCGCGTCCCCCGGCACAGATACGCAGTATTTT. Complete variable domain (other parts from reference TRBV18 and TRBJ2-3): NAGVMQNPRHLVRRRGQEARLRCSPMKGHSHVYWYRQLPEEGLKFMVYLQKENIIDESGMPKERFSAEFPKEGPSILRIQQVVRGDSAAYFCASSPLASPGTDTQYFGPGTRLTVL.

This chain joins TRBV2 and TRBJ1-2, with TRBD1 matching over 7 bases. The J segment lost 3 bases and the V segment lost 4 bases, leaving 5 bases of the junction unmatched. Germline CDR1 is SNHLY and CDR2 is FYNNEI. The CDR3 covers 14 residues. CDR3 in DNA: TGTGCCAGCAGTGGGGAGGGACAGCACTATGGCTACACCTTC. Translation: CASSGEGQHYGYTF.

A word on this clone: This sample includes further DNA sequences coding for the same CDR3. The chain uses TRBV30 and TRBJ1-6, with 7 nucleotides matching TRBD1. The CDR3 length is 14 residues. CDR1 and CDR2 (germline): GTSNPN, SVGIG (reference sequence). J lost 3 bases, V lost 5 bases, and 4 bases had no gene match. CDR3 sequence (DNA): TGTGCCTGGGACACAGGGGACTATAATTCACCCCTCCACTTT. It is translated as CAWDTGDYNSPLHF.

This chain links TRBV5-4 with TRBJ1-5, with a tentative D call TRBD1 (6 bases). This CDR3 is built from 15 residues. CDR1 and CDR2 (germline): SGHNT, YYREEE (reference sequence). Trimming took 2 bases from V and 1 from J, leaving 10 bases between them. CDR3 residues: CASSFDGGSNQPQHF. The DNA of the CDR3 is TGTGCCAGCAGCTTTGACGGGGGCAGCAATCAGCCCCAGCATTTT.

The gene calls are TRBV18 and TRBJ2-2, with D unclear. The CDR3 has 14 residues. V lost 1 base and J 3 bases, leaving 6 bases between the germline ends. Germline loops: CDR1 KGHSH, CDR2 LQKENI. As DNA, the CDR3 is TGTGCCAGCTCACCACTGGCTTACACCGGGGAGCTGTTTTTT. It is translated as CASSPLAYTGELFF.

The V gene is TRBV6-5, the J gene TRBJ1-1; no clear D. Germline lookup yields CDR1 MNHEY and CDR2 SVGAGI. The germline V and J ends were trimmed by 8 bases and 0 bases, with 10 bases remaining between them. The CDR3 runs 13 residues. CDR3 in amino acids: CASGRGLNTEAFF. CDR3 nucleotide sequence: TGTGCCAGCGGCAGAGGATTGAACACTGAAGCTTTCTTT.

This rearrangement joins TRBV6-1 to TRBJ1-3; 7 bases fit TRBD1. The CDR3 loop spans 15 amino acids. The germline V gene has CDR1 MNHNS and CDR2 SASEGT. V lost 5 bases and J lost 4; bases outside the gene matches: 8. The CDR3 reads CASSTQTGQGNTIYF. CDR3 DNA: TGTGCCAGCAGTACCCAGACAGGGCAGGGAAACACCATATATTTT.

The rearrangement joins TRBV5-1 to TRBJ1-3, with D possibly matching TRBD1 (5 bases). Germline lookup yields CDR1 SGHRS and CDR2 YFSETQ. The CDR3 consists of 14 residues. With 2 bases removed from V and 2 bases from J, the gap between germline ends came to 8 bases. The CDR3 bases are TGCGCCAGCAGCTTCAACAGGCCTGGAAACACCATATATTTT. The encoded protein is CASSFNRPGNTIYF.

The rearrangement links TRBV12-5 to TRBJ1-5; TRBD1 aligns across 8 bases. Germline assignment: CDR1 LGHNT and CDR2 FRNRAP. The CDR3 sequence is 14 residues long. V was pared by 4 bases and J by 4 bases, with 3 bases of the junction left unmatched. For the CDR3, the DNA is TGTGCTAGTGGTTCGGACAGGGCAAATCAGCCCCAGCATTTT. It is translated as CASGSDRANQPQHF.

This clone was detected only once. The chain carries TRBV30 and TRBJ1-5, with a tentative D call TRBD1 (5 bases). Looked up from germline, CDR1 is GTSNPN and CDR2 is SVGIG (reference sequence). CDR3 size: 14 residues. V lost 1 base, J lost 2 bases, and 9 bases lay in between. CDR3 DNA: TGTGCCTGGAGTGGAGGGGTTGGCAATCAGCCCCAGCATTTT. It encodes CAWSGGVGNQPQHF.

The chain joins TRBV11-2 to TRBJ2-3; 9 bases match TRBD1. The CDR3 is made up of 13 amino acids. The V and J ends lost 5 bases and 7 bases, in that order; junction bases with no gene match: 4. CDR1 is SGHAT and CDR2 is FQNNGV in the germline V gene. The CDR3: CASSPGTGNTQYF. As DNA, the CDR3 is TGTGCCAGCAGCCCCGGGACAGGGAATACGCAGTATTTT.

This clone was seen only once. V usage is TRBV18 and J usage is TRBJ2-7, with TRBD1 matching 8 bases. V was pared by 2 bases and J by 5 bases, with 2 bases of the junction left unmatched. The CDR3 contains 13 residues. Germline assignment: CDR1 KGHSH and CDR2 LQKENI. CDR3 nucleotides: TGTGCCAGCTCACCAAACAGGGGGAACGAGCAGTACTTC. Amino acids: CASSPNRGNEQYF.

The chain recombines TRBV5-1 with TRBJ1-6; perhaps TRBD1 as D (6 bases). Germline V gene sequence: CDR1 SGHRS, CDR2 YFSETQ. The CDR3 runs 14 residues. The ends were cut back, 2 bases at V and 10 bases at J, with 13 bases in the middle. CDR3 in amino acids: CASSFSGEGSPLHF. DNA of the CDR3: TGCGCCAGCAGCTTTTCAGGGGAAGGCTCACCCCTCCACTTT.